A single sample is the source of the 13 T cell receptor beta chains below, sequenced in a study of post-analysis software for immune sequencing data. Study-wide points: A handful of TRBV segments were significantly more frequent in patients than in controls. TRBV5-6, TRBV5-1 and TRBV20-1 were among these segments.

Unique molecular identifiers tagged the TCR beta cDNA libraries. TCRdb reprocessed the PCR reads via MiXCR and lists one record per CDR3 protein. The repertoire holds approximately 770,000 distinct CDR3 sequences, with around 45% as singletons. No antigen has been identified for these receptors. The sequenced sample was blood. The source is a girl aged 10 to 17 with multiple sclerosis.

The J gene is TRBJ2-1, the V gene TRBV15, with 9 bases lining up with TRBD2. J lost 4 bases, V lost 3 bases, and 4 bases had no gene match. The CDR3 spans 15 residues. CDR1 is LNHNV, CDR2 YYDKDF, per germline (reference sequence). The CDR3 DNA is TGTGCCACCAGCAGTAGCGGGAGAGTTTACAATGAGCAGTTCTTC. Translating gives CATSSSGRVYNEQFF.

CDR3 nucleotide sequence: TGTGCCAGCAGTTACGGCGCAACGGGACAGGGGGCTTACGAGCAGTACTTC. This encodes CASSYGATGQGAYEQYF. The J gene is TRBJ2-7, the V gene TRBV6-6; 12 nucleotides match TRBD1. This CDR3 region has 17 residues. Germline V gene lookup returns CDR1 MNHNY and CDR2 SVGAGI (reference sequence). Trimming removed 2 bases from V and 4 bases from J; junction bases left unmatched: 9.

The genes are TRBV12-3 or TRBV12-4 and TRBJ2-5; the D gene is possibly TRBD2 (6 bases). The CDR3 sequence is 13 residues long. V lost 4 bases and J 11 bases, leaving 17 bases between the germline ends. The CDR3 loop reads CASSSGVLHGQYF. The CDR3 DNA sequence: TGTGCCAGCAGTTCGGGGGTGCTCCACGGGCAGTACTTC.

The V call is TRBV3-1, the J call TRBJ2-1, with a weak D call TRBD2 (6 bases). The CDR3 sequence is 15 residues long. Trimming removed 0 bases at V and 5 bases at J, with 11 bases between. From germline, CDR1 is LGHDT and CDR2 YNNKEL (reference sequence). CDR3 bases: TGTGCCAGCAGCCAAGATCTCGCGGGAAACAATGAGCAGTTCTTC. Protein product: CASSQDLAGNNEQFF.

This clonotype has only a few counts. The V and J genes are TRBV6-5 and TRBJ1-2; D remains ambiguous. The CDR3 contains 17 residues. Germline CDR1 reads MNHEY; CDR2 reads SVGAGI. With 4 bases removed from V and 0 bases from J, the gap between germline ends came to 18 bases. DNA for the CDR3: TGTGCCAGCAGTTCTACGGCAGGAGCGATCACTAACTATGGCTACACCTTC. The encoded protein is CASSSTAGAITNYGYTF.

This clonotype was seen a few times. The chain recombines TRBV27 with TRBJ2-5; D is possibly TRBD1 (6 bases). The DNA matches TRBJ2-7 better at its end, which makes the J call doubtful. CDR3 length equals 14 residues. CDR1 MNHEY and CDR2 SMNVEV come from the germline V gene (reference sequence). As DNA, the CDR3 is TGTGCCAGCAGTTTAGGGGGCAGGGTGGACGAGCAGTACTTC. Protein product: CASSLGGRVDEQYF.

The chain is built from TRBV30 and TRBJ2-2, with TRBD2 matching 7 bases. The V gene's germline CDR1 is GTSNPN and CDR2 SVGIG (reference sequence). CDR3 length: 14 amino acids. V trimming: 2 bases; J trimming: 6 bases; junction bases outside the gene matches: 6. The CDR3, as DNA: TGTGCCTGGAGTTCGAAGCGGGACCCCGGGGAGCTGTTTTTT. Protein: CAWSSKRDPGELFF.

To note about this clonotype: Its ends do not fully match the called genes, so a read error is possible. The CDR3 DNA is TGTGCCGGCAGTTACCAGGGGGGCGCCTATGGCTACACCTTC. Residues: CAGSYQGGAYGYTF. V is TRBV6-5 and J is TRBJ1-2; TRBD1 matches 7 bases. This CDR3 has 14 amino acids. Germline CDR1 and CDR2: MNHEY and SVGAGI.

This chain uses TRBV29-1 with TRBJ2-7; possibly TRBD1 or TRBD2 for D (5 bases each). Germline V gene lookup returns CDR1 SQVTM and CDR2 ANQGSEA. The CDR3 covers 12 residues. V was cut by 3 bases and J by 5 bases, with 11 bases left in between. CDR3 sequence: CSVESGTHEQYF. Here the CDR3 DNA reads TGCAGCGTTGAGTCGGGGACCCACGAGCAGTACTTC.

J is TRBJ1-4 and V is TRBV9, with 11 bases lining up with TRBD1. The germline V gene has CDR1 SGDLS and CDR2 YYNGEE. Trimming removed 3 bases from V and 8 bases from J; junction bases left unmatched: 6. The CDR3 loop spans 15 amino acids. For the CDR3, the DNA is TGTGCCAGCAGCGCCTGGGGACAGGGGGACGAAAAACTGTTTTTT. Its translation: CASSAWGQGDEKLFF. Variable domain in full (rest from reference TRBV9 and TRBJ1-4): DSGVTQTPKHLITATGQRVTLRCSPRSGDLSVYWYQQSLDQGLQFLIQYYNGEERAKGNILERFSAQQFPDLHSELNLSSLELGDSALYFCASSAWGQGDEKLFFGSGTQLSVL.

The CDR3 spells CASGTFSGETQYF. The CDR3 region has the DNA TGTGCCAGCGGGACATTCTCGGGCGAGACCCAGTACTTC. J is TRBJ2-5 and V is TRBV27; a weak D match, TRBD1 (6 bases). Trimming removed 8 bases from V and 5 bases from J, with 15 bases in between. Germline loops: CDR1 MNHEY, CDR2 SMNVEV (reference sequence). This CDR3 is built from 13 residues.

This clonotype was seen a handful of times. This chain connects TRBV29-1 to TRBJ2-7; 10 bases fit TRBD2. There are 13 residues in the CDR3. V gave up 6 bases and J gave up 3 bases; unmatched junction bases: 5. In germline, CDR1 is SQVTM, CDR2 ANQGSEA. The CDR3 protein is CSVRTSGHYEQYF. The DNA of the CDR3 is TGCAGCGTCAGGACTAGCGGCCACTACGAGCAGTACTTC.

The CDR3 is CASSLRQYTEAFF. CDR3 DNA: TGCGCCAGCAGCTTGAGGCAGTACACTGAAGCTTTCTTT. This chain links TRBV5-1 with TRBJ1-1; D gene uncertain. Looked up from germline, CDR1 is SGHRS and CDR2 is YFSETQ. The CDR3 extends over 13 amino acids. Between the trimmed V and J ends, which lost 1 base and 3 bases, there was a span of 7 bases.